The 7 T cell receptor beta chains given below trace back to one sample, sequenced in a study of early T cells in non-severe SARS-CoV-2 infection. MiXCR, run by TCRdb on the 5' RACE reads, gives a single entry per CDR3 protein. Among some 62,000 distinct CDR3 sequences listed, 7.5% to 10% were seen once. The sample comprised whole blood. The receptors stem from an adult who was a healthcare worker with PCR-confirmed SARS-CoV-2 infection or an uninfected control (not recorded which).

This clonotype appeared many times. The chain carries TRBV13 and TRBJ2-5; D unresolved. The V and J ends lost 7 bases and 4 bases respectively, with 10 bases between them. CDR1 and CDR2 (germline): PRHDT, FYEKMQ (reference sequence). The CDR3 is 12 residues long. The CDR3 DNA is TGTGCCAGCAACTCTATGGGAGAGACCCAGTACTTC. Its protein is CASNSMGETQYF.

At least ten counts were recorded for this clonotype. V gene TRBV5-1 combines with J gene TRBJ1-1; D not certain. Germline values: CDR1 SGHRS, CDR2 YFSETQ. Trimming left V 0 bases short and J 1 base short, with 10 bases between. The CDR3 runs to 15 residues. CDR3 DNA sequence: TGCGCCAGCAGCTTGGGAGTTACAGAGAACACTGAAGCTTTCTTT. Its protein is CASSLGVTENTEAFF.

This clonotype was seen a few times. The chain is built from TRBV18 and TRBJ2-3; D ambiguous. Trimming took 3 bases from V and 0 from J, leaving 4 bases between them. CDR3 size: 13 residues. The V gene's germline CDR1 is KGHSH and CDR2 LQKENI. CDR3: CASSPGSTDTQYF. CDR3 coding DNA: TGTGCCAGCTCACCCGGTAGCACAGATACGCAGTATTTT. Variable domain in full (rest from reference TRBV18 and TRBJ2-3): NAGVMQNPRHLVRRRGQEARLRCSPMKGHSHVYWYRQLPEEGLKFMVYLQKENIIDESGMPKERFSAEFPKEGPSILRIQQVVRGDSAAYFCASSPGSTDTQYFGPGTRLTVL.

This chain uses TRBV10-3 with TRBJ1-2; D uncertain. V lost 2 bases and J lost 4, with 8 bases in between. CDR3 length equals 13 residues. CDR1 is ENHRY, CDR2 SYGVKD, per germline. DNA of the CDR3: TGTGCCATCAGTGAGAGGCAGCGCTATGGCTACACCTTC. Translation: CAISERQRYGYTF.

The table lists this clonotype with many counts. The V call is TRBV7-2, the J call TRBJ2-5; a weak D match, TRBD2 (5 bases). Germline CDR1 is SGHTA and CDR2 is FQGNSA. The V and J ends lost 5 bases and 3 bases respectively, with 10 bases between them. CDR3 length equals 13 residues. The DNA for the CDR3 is TGTGCCAGCAGCACTAGAATGGAAGAGACCCAGTACTTC. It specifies CASSTRMEETQYF. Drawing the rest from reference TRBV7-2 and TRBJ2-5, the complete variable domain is GAGVSQSPSNKVTEKGKDVELRCDPISGHTALYWYRQSLGQGLEFLIYFQGNSAPDKSGLPSDRFSAERTGGSVSTLTIQRTQQEDSAVYLCASSTRMEETQYFGPGTRLLVL.

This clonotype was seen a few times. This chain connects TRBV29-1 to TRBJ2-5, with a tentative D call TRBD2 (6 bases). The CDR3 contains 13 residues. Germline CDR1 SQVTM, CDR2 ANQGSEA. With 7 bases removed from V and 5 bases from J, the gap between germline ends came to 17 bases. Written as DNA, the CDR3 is TGCAGCGCCGCCCGGGGTCGGGGGGAGACCCAGTACTTC. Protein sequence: CSAARGRGETQYF. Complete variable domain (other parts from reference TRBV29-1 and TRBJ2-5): SAVISQKPSRDICQRGTSLTIQCQVDSQVTMMFWYRQQPGQSLTLIATANQGSEATYESGFVIDKFPISRPNLTFSTLTVSNMSPEDSSIYLCSAARGRGETQYFGPGTRLLVL.

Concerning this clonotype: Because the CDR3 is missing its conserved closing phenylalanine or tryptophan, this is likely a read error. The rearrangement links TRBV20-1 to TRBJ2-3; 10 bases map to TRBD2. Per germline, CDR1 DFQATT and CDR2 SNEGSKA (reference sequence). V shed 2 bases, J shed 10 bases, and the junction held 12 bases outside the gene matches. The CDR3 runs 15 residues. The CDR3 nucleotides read TGCAGTGCTAGATCTAGCGGGGGACCGACGAGGGCGCAGTATTAT. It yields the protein CSARSSGGPTRAQYY.